A single sample gave rise to the 17 T cell receptor beta chains below, sequenced in a study of spatial heterogeneity in lung cancer. Time point given: sample taken at primary tumor resection. TCRdb re-called the 5' RACE reads through MiXCR, storing one row per CDR3 protein. The sample yields 60,000 or so distinct CDR3 sequences, about 5.9% seen once. Sequencing used PBMCs, obtained at surgery. These receptors came from a female donor with early-stage non-small cell lung cancer.

J is TRBJ1-3 and V is TRBV6-1; D gene ambiguous. Germline CDR1 reads MNHNS; CDR2 reads SASEGT. The CDR3 is 15 residues long. The V and J ends lost 4 bases and 0 bases respectively, with 10 bases between them. The CDR3 coding sequence is TGTGCCAGCAGTGCAACTACAAACTCTGGAAACACCATATATTTT. This codes for CASSATTNSGNTIYF.

Ten or more counts support this clonotype. This chain links TRBV7-9 with TRBJ1-2, with 9 bases matching TRBD1. CDR1 is SEHNR and CDR2 is FQNEAQ in the germline V gene (reference sequence). This CDR3 spans 16 amino acids. V dropped 6 bases and J dropped 3; count of bases not matched to a gene: 11. CDR3 protein: CASRSGLRQGDYGYTF. In nucleotides, the CDR3 is TGTGCCAGCAGGTCAGGGTTGCGACAGGGGGACTATGGCTACACCTTC.

The rearrangement links TRBV19 to TRBJ1-4; D perhaps matches TRBD1 (5 bases). The CDR3 extends over 15 amino acids. Trimming removed 5 bases from V and 7 bases from J, with 17 bases in between. Germline lookup yields CDR1 LNHDA and CDR2 SQIVND (reference sequence). This CDR3 is CASSATGGSGEKLFF. The CDR3 DNA follows: TGTGCCAGTAGTGCCACAGGCGGGTCTGGTGAAAAACTGTTTTTT. Looking up the rest from reference TRBV19 and TRBJ1-4 gives the full variable domain: DGGITQSPKYLFRKEGQNVTLSCEQNLNHDAMYWYRQDPGQGLRLIYYSQIVNDFQKGDIAEGYSVSREKKESFPLTVTSAQKNPTAFYLCASSATGGSGEKLFFGSGTQLSVL.

This clonotype was observed a handful of times. The CDR3 here is CASRLDSSRTDTQYF. The CDR3 DNA reads as TGTGCCAGCAGGTTGGACAGTTCCCGCACAGATACGCAGTATTTT. The V call is TRBV3-1, the J call TRBJ2-3; TRBD1 is a possible D gene (6 bases). This CDR3 region has 15 residues. The germline CDR1 and CDR2 sequences are LGHDT and YNNKEL (reference sequence). Deletions cut 6 bases from V and 1 base from J, with 14 bases between.

This chain joins TRBV29-1 and TRBJ1-2; TRBD1 matches at 8 bases. The CDR3 consists of 12 residues. The V gene end was trimmed by 7 bases and the J gene end by 3 bases; junction bases not matched to a gene: 4. CDR1 is SQVTM, CDR2 ANQGSEA, per germline. The CDR3 DNA sequence: TGCAGCGCTCTGACAGGGGACTATGGCTACACCTTC. Its protein is CSALTGDYGYTF.

This clonotype was seen a few times. The chain combines TRBV6-5 with TRBJ2-7, with a possible D match to TRBD1 (7 bases). The CDR3 is 14 amino acids. Germline CDR1 is MNHEY and CDR2 is SVGAGI. Trimming removed 2 bases at V and 6 bases at J, with 14 bases between. CDR3 amino acids: CASSYDREALEQYF. The CDR3 nucleotides read TGTGCCAGCAGTTACGACAGGGAGGCGCTCGAGCAGTACTTC.

This clonotype showed up many times. This chain uses TRBV20-1 with TRBJ1-6; unclear D gene. The germline CDR1 and CDR2 sequences are DFQATT and SNEGSKA (reference sequence). V lost 3 bases, J lost 8 bases, and 11 bases lay in between. The CDR3 consists of 13 residues. Written as DNA, the CDR3 is TGCAGTGCTAGGGCTCGGGGTGATTCACCCCTCCACTTT. Translated: CSARARGDSPLHF.

This clonotype has at least ten counts. The gene calls are TRBV20-1 and TRBJ2-7; 9 bases map to TRBD1. CDR1 and CDR2 from the germline V gene are DFQATT and SNEGSKA (reference sequence). CDR3 length: 16 amino acids. The trim removed 4 bases at V and 2 bases at J, leaving 12 bases unmatched. CDR3 bases: TGCAGTGCTACGGGTGTGGGACAGGGAAGAACCTACGAGCAGTACTTC. It specifies CSATGVGQGRTYEQYF.

This clonotype was counted once. One end of the junction is discordant with germline, which a read error may explain. This chain connects TRBV5-1 to TRBJ2-4, with 7 bases identical to TRBD1. Germline V gene sequence: CDR1 SGHRS, CDR2 YFSETQ. The CDR3 length is 14 residues. CDR3 nucleotide sequence: TGCGCCAGCAGCTCCCGGGACAGTGGAAACACTCAGTACTTC. Its protein is CASSSRDSGNTQYF.

This clonotype was detected only a few times. The chain has TRBV5-1 and TRBJ2-1, with 7 bases that match TRBD2. This CDR3 is built from 15 residues. V trimming: 0 bases; J trimming: 7 bases; junction bases outside the gene matches: 7. Germline-derived CDR1 and CDR2 are SGHRS and YFSETQ. The CDR3 is CASSLVAGVGNEQFF. The CDR3 DNA reads TGCGCCAGCAGCTTGGTGGCGGGAGTAGGTAATGAGCAGTTCTTC.

The V and J genes are TRBV6-7 and TRBJ2-2, with no clear D. TRBV6-7 is annotated as an ORF whose role is uncertain. V gave up 0 bases and J gave up 6 bases, with 23 bases separating them. The CDR3 loop spans 19 amino acids. The CDR3 DNA is TGTGCCAGCAGTTACTCGATGGGAATCCATCTCAATTCCCCCGGGGAGCTGTTTTTT. This gives the protein CASSYSMGIHLNSPGELFF.

About this clonotype: A much larger clonotype is one base distant, so this may be a read error. The chain combines TRBV7-8 with TRBJ2-3; D might be TRBD1 or TRBD2, each matching 6 bases. Germline CDR1 and CDR2: SGHVS and FQNEAQ. V was trimmed by 5 bases and J by 2 bases, leaving 17 bases between them. This CDR3 contains 16 residues. This chain's CDR3 is CASSTGTRGLTDTQYF. The DNA for the CDR3 is TGTGCCAGCAGCACCGGGACAAGGGGACTCACAGATACGCAGTATTTT.

Many counts were recorded for this clonotype. The V gene is TRBV12-3 or TRBV12-4, the J gene TRBJ1-2; a possible D gene is TRBD1 (6 bases). V shed 2 bases and J shed 4 bases, with 17 bases lying between them. The CDR3 has 16 residues. The CDR3 region has the DNA TGTGCCAGCAGTTTACTGGGGGGCGGGGGATCCTATGGCTACACCTTC. Translating gives CASSLLGGGGSYGYTF.

This clonotype occurred a few times. The chain links TRBV29-1 to TRBJ1-2, with unresolved D. Germline assignment: CDR1 SQVTM and CDR2 ANQGSEA. The CDR3 sequence is 13 residues long. Trimming shortened V by 7 bases and J by 3 bases, and 15 bases separated the two germline ends. The CDR3 DNA follows: TGCAGCGCCCGAAGGGCAGCGGACTATGGCTACACCTTC. Its protein product is CSARRAADYGYTF.

This chain connects TRBV7-2 to TRBJ1-3; the D is unclear. This CDR3 is built from 13 residues. From germline, CDR1 is SGHTA and CDR2 FQGNSA. V was cut by 3 bases and J by 2 bases, with 5 bases left in between. The DNA for the CDR3 is TGTGCCAGCAGCTTTACAACTGGAAACACCATATATTTT. This gives the protein CASSFTTGNTIYF.

This clonotype was seen repeatedly, ten times or more. The CDR3 DNA reads as TGTGCCACCAGTGACGAAATAGGGGGGGCCTACAATGAGCAGTTCTTC. Amino acid sequence: CATSDEIGGAYNEQFF. The chain combines TRBV24-1 with TRBJ2-1; perhaps TRBD2 as D (7 bases). The germline V and J ends were trimmed by 4 bases and 2 bases, with 14 bases remaining between them. This CDR3 spans 16 amino acids. Germline V lookup: CDR1 KGHDR, CDR2 SFDVKD.

This clonotype was found a few times. The chain recombines TRBV20-1 with TRBJ2-7; perhaps D is TRBD1 or TRBD2 (6 bases each). Germline-derived CDR1 and CDR2 are DFQATT and SNEGSKA (reference sequence). CDR3 length equals 15 residues. V lost 3 bases and J 2 bases, leaving 17 bases between the germline ends. The CDR3 here is CSASSEWGAAYEQYV. DNA of the CDR3: TGCAGTGCTAGTTCCGAATGGGGGGCCGCCTACGAGCAGTACGTC.